The source of this T cell receptor (beta chain) is a study of cytomegalovirus exposure and HLA in healthy donors. Study at large: Within the Caucasian-associated ancestry cluster were roughly 82% of the 300 to 450 genotyped donors. General observations from the study: Donors belonging to an Asian-associated ancestry cluster reportedly showed fewer N-insertions in productive TCRs than the 666-donor mean, according to what a later analysis found.

PCR primers comprised 60 Vbeta and 13 Jbeta primers. Assay used: immunoSEQ multiplex PCR; TCRdb lists only in-frame clones, some missing. The table lists about 120,000 clones, about three fifths of them singletons, with over 8% in the top ten. Germline CDR1 and CDR2: SNHLY and FYNNEI. The CDR3 covers 13 residues. Trimming stripped 8 bases from V and 2 bases from J, with 12 bases between. Comment on this clone: As yet, its antigen is unknown.

Material for sequencing was PBMCs. The chain is built from TRBV2 and TRBJ1-2; TRBD1 might be the D (5 bases). The clonotype comes from a man aged 35-49 years in good health and CMV-seropositive. DNA for the CDR3: TGTGCCAGCTCGCAGGGCGGCAACTATGGCTACACCTTC. It specifies CASSQGGNYGYTF.